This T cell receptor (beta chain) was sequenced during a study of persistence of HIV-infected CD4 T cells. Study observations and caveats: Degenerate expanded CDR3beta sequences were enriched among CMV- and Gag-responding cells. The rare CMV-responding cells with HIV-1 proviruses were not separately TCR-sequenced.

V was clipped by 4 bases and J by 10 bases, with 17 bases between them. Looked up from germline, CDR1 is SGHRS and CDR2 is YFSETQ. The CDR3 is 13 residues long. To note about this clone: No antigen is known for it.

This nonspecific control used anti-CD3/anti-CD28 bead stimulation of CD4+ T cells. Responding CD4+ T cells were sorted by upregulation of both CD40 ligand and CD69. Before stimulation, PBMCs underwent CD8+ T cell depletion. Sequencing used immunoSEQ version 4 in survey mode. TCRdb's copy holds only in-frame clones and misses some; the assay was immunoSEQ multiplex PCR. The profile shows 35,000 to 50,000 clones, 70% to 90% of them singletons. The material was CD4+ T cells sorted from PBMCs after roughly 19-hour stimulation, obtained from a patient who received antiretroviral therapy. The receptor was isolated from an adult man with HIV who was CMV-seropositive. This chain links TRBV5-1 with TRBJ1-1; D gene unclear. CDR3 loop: CASSPSLEKTAFF. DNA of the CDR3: TGCGCCAGCAGCCCCTCTTTGGAGAAGACAGCTTTCTTT.